This entry features one T cell receptor (beta chain) sequence. This clonotype was counted between two and nine times. No antigen is known for it. Per-base qualities were not stored, and no clone one base away is much larger. This specimen comes from a study of T cell repertoires in cytomegalovirus infection (dated by TCRdb to the late 2010s). Study-level background: Donor HLA type was relevant to the analysis, because carriage of CMV infection together with the matching HLA type was indicated by public TCR beta signatures. Broader findings and caveats from the paper: Carriers of CMV infection plus the relevant HLA type were discriminated by the cumulative frequency of public TCR beta family members in the study cohort and in an independent approximately 400-donor cohort. In the ex vivo response, HLA-C-restricted CMV-specific TCR beta clonotypes were dominant, and in two of eight donors the single most frequent clonotype came from this HLA-C-restricted group.

The data were produced on an Illumina HiSeq 1500. The public reads were quality trimmed at Q25 with fastp and then assembled into clones with MiXCR by TCRdb, keeping productive beta chains. Duplicate CDR3 protein sequences are folded into a single record with the most common DNA and genes. Within this sample are around 280,000 distinct CDR3 sequences, with about an eighth of them counted one time only. Roughly 8.9% of the sample belongs to the ten largest clones. The V end gives up 5 bases and the J end 5 bases, leaving 4 bases in the junction not matched to a gene. The CDR3 starts with the cysteine, ends with the phenylalanine, and has 13 residues. Only the CDR3 DNA stays, 39 bases, in frame from base 1. Taken from the germline V gene, the CDR1 and CDR2 loops are SGHVS and FNYEAQ.

Material for sequencing was PBMCs. The clonotype was recovered from a human donor in good health (CMV status not recorded). Some clones in this sample may be carry-over from other donors' samples. The V and J segments used are TRBV7-6 and TRBJ2-5, and TRBD2 aligns with 8 junction nucleotides. The nucleotide sequence reads as follows: TGTGCCAGCAGCCGGGGGGGGCCTGAGACCCAGTACTTC. This sequence encodes CASSRGGPETQYF.